The T cell receptor beta chain described here comes from a study of regulatory T cells in long-lasting Graves disease. Findings of the study overall: Persistent cases favored TRBV28, TRBJ1-2 and TRBJ2-5.

Assembly of TCR beta libraries relied on iRepertoire HTBI primers together with Arm-PCR of CDR3 regions. MiXCR was run by TCRdb on the multiplex PCR reads, yielding one entry per CDR3 protein. The sample carries 370,000 or so distinct CDR3 sequences, roughly 15% recorded once. Time point here: newly diagnosed GD, antithyroid drugs for less than 3 months. Preparation of the TCR library used RNA extracted from PBMCs. EDTA tubes held roughly 9 milliliters of peripheral blood from each patient. A few counts support this clonotype. The antigen is unknown. Germline CDR1 LNHDA, CDR2 SQIVND (reference sequence). The CDR3 consists of 14 residues. Trimming shortened V by 2 bases and J by 3 bases, and 10 bases separated the two germline ends. These data are also associated with another study on T cells in Graves' hyperthyroidism and ophthalmopathy. From that study: During a first-round RT-PCR of the TCR CDR3, the HTBI primer set was used. Most expanded thyroid clonotypes above 0.001 recurred in blood.

The J gene is TRBJ1-2, the V gene TRBV19, with D uncertain. Source: peripheral blood mononuclear cells (PBMCs), taken at new diagnosis, from a patient treated with antithyroid drugs. This sequence originates from a woman aged 18-35 years with Graves disease. The CDR3 reads CASSITRPDYGYTF. The CDR3 DNA is TGTGCCAGTAGTATAACACGACCAGACTATGGCTACACCTTC.